The T cell receptor beta chain described here comes from a study of blood T cell repertoires in COVID-19. Study background: There were acute and convalescent COVID-19 samples, and they came from the United States, Italy and Spain.

The CDR3 sequence is 16 residues long. V lost 3 bases and J 2 bases, leaving 20 bases between the germline ends. CDR1 and CDR2 from the germline V gene are GTSNPN and SVGIG (reference sequence). Repertoires were generated with immunoSEQ multiplex PCR, while TCRdb's copy carries only in-frame clones and drops some. This table has roughly 31,000 clones, roughly nine tenths appearing once. The V gene is TRBV30, the J gene TRBJ2-7, with a tentative D call TRBD2 (5 bases). Sequencing was done on a sample of peripheral blood. This clonotype was obtained from a man aged 55 to 70 with acute or convalescent COVID-19. Written as DNA, the CDR3 is TGTGCCTGGAGGAGGCTCGGACTGGCCGGGCCCTACGAGCAGTACTTC. Protein: CAWRRLGLAGPYEQYF.